The entry below gives a single T cell receptor (beta chain) sequence along with its context. CDR3 length equals 13 residues. Germline V gives CDR1 SGHTA, CDR2 FQGTGA. V was trimmed by 5 bases and J by 8 bases, leaving 13 bases between them. The data were obtained in a study of control samples from healthy donors and cancer patients. Method: immunoSEQ multiplex PCR; TCRdb's copy keeps in-frame clones and lacks some. The data hold 150,000 or so clones, with over 90% observed a single time. The specimen was blood. The receptor was isolated from a middle-aged man in good health. V and J are TRBV7-3 and TRBJ2-4; weak D call: TRBD1 (6 bases). The CDR3 loop reads CASSPRGGYIQYF. DNA for the CDR3: TGTGCCAGCAGCCCCCGAGGGGGATACATTCAGTACTTC.